The rows below give T cell receptor beta chains drawn from one sample of a study of blood T cell repertoires in COVID-19. Data came from immunoSEQ multiplex PCR; TCRdb stores just in-frame clones and leaves some out. Of fewer than 400,000 clones listed, 90% to 95% are singletons. Source material: PBMCs or T cells enriched from blood (not recorded which). These receptors all come from a woman under 40 who had been exposed to COVID-19. Both conserved end residues are part of each CDR3. Fields, in order: V gene, clone size, D gene, J gene, CDR3 protein, CDR3 DNA. A D gene is named only where the DNA matches it firmly. Some rows mark clone size as missing; the rest say once, few, many or name a class of expanded clone.

TRBV7-9	.	TRBD2	TRBJ2-1	CASSDRPAGDPNEQFF	TGTGCCAGCAGCGATCGACCAGCGGGGGACCCCAATGAGCAGTTCTTC
TRBV5-4	.	TRBD2	TRBJ2-1	CASSLASGGANYNEQFF	TGTGCCAGCAGCTTGGCTAGCGGGGGGGCGAACTACAATGAGCAGTTCTTC
TRBV5-1	.	TRBD1	TRBJ1-4	CASSLGQGVREKLFF	TGCGCCAGCAGCTTGGGACAGGGGGTTCGGGAAAAACTGTTTTTT
TRBV6-5	.	.	TRBJ1-5	CASSYEVSQPQHF	TGTGCCAGCAGTTACGAGGTTTCTCAGCCCCAGCATTTT
TRBV5-4	once	.	TRBJ2-2	CASSLKGGTGELFF	TGTGCCAGCAGCTTGAAGGGGGGGACCGGGGAGCTGTTTTTT
TRBV3-1/TRBV3-2	once	.	TRBJ1-2	CASSQALSGDGYTF	TGTGCCAGCAGCCAAGCCCTCTCCGGGGATGGCTACACCTTC
TRBV7-9	.	.	TRBJ2-3	CASSLALAGARGDTQYF	TGTGCCAGCAGCTTAGCGCTGGCGGGGGCCCGGGGAGATACGCAGTATTTT
TRBV7-2	.	.	TRBJ1-1	CASSSTGNTEAFF	TGTGCCAGCAGCTCCACAGGTAACACTGAAGCTTTCTTT
TRBV5-1	.	.	TRBJ2-2	CASSSGGTATGELFF	TGCGCCAGCAGCAGTGGCGGGACAGCTACCGGGGAGCTGTTTTTT
TRBV6-5	.	.	TRBJ2-5	CASQAGRETQYF	TGTGCCAGCCAGGCAGGGAGGGAGACCCAGTACTTC
TRBV6-5	few	TRBD1	TRBJ1-6	CASSWDRGSPLHF	TGTGCCAGCAGTTGGGACAGGGGTTCACCCCTCCACTTT
TRBV4-3	.	.	TRBJ2-7	CASSQDRSAATSYEQYF	TGCGCCAGCAGCCAAGATCGTTCGGCGGCTACCTCCTACGAGCAGTACTTC
TRBV4-3	.	.	TRBJ2-3	CASSAVAWGNTDTQYF	TGCGCCAGCAGCGCAGTTGCCTGGGGCAACACAGATACGCAGTATTTT
TRBV3-1/TRBV3-2	.	TRBD1	TRBJ1-6	CASSQIRTGKTSPLHF	TGTGCCAGCAGCCAAATCCGGACAGGGAAGACTTCACCCCTCCACTTT
TRBV9	.	.	TRBJ1-2	CASSPVGGGYTF	TGTGCCAGCAGCCCGGTGGGGGGTGGCTACACCTTC
TRBV7-2	.	TRBD2	TRBJ2-7	CASSLAGLAGSAQYF	TGTGCCAGCAGCTTAGCCGGACTAGCGGGGTCCGCGCAGTACTTC
TRBV6-1	.	TRBD2	TRBJ2-3	CASSEGLAISTDTQYF	TGTGCCAGCAGTGAAGGACTAGCGATCAGCACAGATACGCAGTATTTT
TRBV10-3	.	.	TRBJ1-2	CAINNRDGYTF	TGTGCCATTAATAACAGGGATGGCTACACCTTC
TRBV9	.	.	TRBJ2-1	CASSPDGRYNEQFF	TGTGCCAGCAGCCCAGATGGGAGATACAATGAGCAGTTCTTC
TRBV27	.	TRBD2	TRBJ2-3	CASSFGSLLLAGLTDTQYF	TGTGCCAGCAGTTTTGGGTCCCTTTTACTAGCGGGGTTAACAGATACGCAGTATTTT
TRBV2	.	TRBD2	TRBJ2-1	CASSEPRGGGSSSYNEQFF	TGTGCCAGCAGTGAACCACGGGGGGGCGGAAGTTCCTCCTACAATGAGCAGTTCTTC
TRBV19	.	.	TRBJ2-1	CASSILPSSYNEQFF	TGTGCCAGTAGTATCCTACCAAGCTCCTACAATGAGCAGTTCTTC
TRBV11-2	.	TRBD1	TRBJ1-2	CASSPPGQGVYGYTF	TGTGCCAGCAGCCCCCCGGGACAGGGTGTCTATGGCTACACCTTC
TRBV29-1	few	.	TRBJ2-7	CSVEGRSYEQYF	TGCAGCGTTGAGGGGCGGTCATACGAGCAGTACTTC
TRBV3-1/TRBV3-2	.	.	TRBJ2-4	CASSHGLTKNIQYF	TGTGCCAGCAGCCATGGACTGACCAAAAACATTCAGTACTTC
TRBV6-6	.	TRBD1	TRBJ1-3	CASSPGPGQRQGGNTIYF	TGTGCCAGCAGTCCCGGACCGGGACAGCGACAGGGTGGAAACACCATATATTTT
TRBV24-1	once	.	TRBJ1-2	CATSDSGGAAGYTF	TGTGCCACCAGTGATTCGGGGGGCGCGGCTGGCTACACCTTC
TRBV4-3	.	.	TRBJ2-2	CASSSRAGELFF	TGCGCCAGCAGCTCGCGAGCCGGGGAGCTGTTTTTT
TRBV29-1	.	.	TRBJ1-3	CSVADGSSGNTIYF	TGCAGCGTTGCAGACGGTAGCTCTGGAAACACCATATATTTT
TRBV7-2	.	.	TRBJ2-1	CASSLITYNEQFF	TGTGCCAGCAGCTTAATAACCTACAATGAGCAGTTCTTC
TRBV2	once	TRBD1	TRBJ1-2	CASSLRTGQGSIYGYTF	TGTGCCAGCAGCCTTAGGACGGGACAGGGTTCAATCTATGGCTACACCTTC
TRBV11-2	.	.	TRBJ1-1	CASSFQGTEAFF	TGTGCCAGCAGCTTCCAGGGCACTGAAGCTTTCTTT
TRBV10-3	.	.	TRBJ1-6	CAIRAGDSPLHF	TGTGCCATCAGGGCCGGGGATTCACCCCTCCACTTT
TRBV23-1	.	.	TRBJ1-5	CTFWRGGRVNQPQHF	TGCACCTTTTGGAGGGGGGGGCGCGTCAATCAGCCCCAGCATTTT
TRBV5-6	.	TRBD2	TRBJ2-2	CASSLELAGWVGELFF	TGTGCCAGCAGCTTGGAACTAGCGGGATGGGTTGGGGAGCTGTTTTTT
TRBV7-9	.	TRBD1	TRBJ1-5	CASSLDRDQPQHF	TGTGCCAGCAGCTTGGACAGGGATCAGCCCCAGCATTTT
TRBV28	.	.	TRBJ2-3	CASLPAGGTDTQYF	TGTGCCAGTCTGCCGGCGGGTGGCACAGATACGCAGTATTTT
TRBV5-1	.	TRBD2	TRBJ2-7	CASSVLAGDSYEQYF	TGCGCCAGCAGCGTACTAGCGGGGGACTCCTACGAGCAGTACTTC
TRBV7-9	.	.	TRBJ2-7	CASTQALGESYEQYF	TGTGCCAGCACCCAAGCGCTCGGGGAATCCTACGAGCAGTACTTC
TRBV5-4	.	.	TRBJ2-3	CASSLPQSTDTQYF	TGTGCCAGCAGCTTGCCCCAGAGCACAGATACGCAGTATTTT
TRBV9	.	TRBD2	TRBJ2-1	CASSAPGLAGEGVAEQFF	TGTGCCAGCAGCGCCCCCGGGTTAGCGGGGGAGGGGGTCGCTGAGCAGTTCTTC
TRBV10-3	few	.	TRBJ1-1	CAISGLNTEAFF	TGTGCCATCAGTGGGCTGAACACTGAAGCTTTCTTT
TRBV2	few	.	TRBJ1-2	CASSSTGNGYTF	TGTGCCAGCAGTTCAACAGGGAATGGCTACACCTTC
TRBV25-1	.	TRBD1	TRBJ2-7	CASSEYLGQNIYEQYF	TGTGCCAGCAGTGAATATTTGGGACAGAATATCTACGAGCAGTACTTC
TRBV10-3	.	TRBD1	TRBJ1-1	CAIRGTGDGTEAFF	TGTGCCATCAGGGGGACAGGGGACGGGACTGAAGCTTTCTTT
TRBV19	.	.	TRBJ2-4	CASRLDNTQNIQYF	TGTGCCAGTCGGCTAGATAATACGCAAAACATTCAGTACTTC
TRBV6-5	.	.	TRBJ2-7	CASSTLLGSSYEQYF	TGTGCCAGCAGTACCCTACTAGGAAGCTCCTACGAGCAGTACTTC
TRBV6-5	.	TRBD1	TRBJ1-4	CASSVRTGWNEKLFF	TGTGCCAGCAGCGTCAGGACAGGTTGGAATGAAAAACTGTTTTTT
TRBV5-1	few	TRBD1	TRBJ1-5	CASSVTGGRNQPQHF	TGCGCCAGCAGCGTGACAGGGGGACGCAATCAGCCCCAGCATTTT
TRBV3-1/TRBV3-2	.	.	TRBJ2-3	CASSAGGTADTQYF	TGTGCCAGCTCTGCAGGGGGGACGGCAGATACGCAGTATTTT
TRBV19	.	.	TRBJ1-2	CASSIQEEPPLYGYTF	TGTGCCAGTAGTATCCAGGAGGAACCACCTCTCTATGGCTACACCTTC
TRBV10-2	.	.	TRBJ2-1	CASASSSYNEQFF	TGCGCCAGCGCTAGCAGCTCCTACAATGAGCAGTTCTTC
TRBV5-1	.	TRBD1	TRBJ1-2	CASSLGQGADGYTF	TGCGCCAGCAGCCTAGGACAGGGGGCGGATGGCTACACCTTC
TRBV6-5	.	.	TRBJ2-3	CASSFAGSTDTQYF	TGTGCCAGCAGCTTCGCGGGCTCCACGGATACGCAGTATTTT